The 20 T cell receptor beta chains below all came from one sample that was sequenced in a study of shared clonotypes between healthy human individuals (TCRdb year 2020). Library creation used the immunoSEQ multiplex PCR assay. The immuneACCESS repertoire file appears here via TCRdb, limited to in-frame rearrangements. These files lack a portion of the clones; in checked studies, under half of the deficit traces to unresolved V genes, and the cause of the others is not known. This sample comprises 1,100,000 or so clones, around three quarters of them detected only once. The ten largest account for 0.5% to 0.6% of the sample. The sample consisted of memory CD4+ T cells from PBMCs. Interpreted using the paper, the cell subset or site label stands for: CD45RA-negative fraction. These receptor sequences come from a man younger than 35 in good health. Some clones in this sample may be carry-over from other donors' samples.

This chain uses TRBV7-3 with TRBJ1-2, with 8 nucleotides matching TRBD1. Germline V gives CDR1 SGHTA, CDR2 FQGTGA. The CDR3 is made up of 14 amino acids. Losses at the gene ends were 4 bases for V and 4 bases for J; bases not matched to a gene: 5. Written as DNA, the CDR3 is TGTGCCAGCAGCTACTCCGGGACAGGCTATGGCTACACCTTC. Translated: CASSYSGTGYGYTF.

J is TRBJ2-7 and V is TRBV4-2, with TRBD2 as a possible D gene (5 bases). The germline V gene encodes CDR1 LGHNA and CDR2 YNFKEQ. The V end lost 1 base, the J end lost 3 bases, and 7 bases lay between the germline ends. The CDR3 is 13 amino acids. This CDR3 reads CASSQGENYEQYF. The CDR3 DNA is TGTGCCAGCAGCCAAGGGGAGAACTACGAGCAGTACTTC.

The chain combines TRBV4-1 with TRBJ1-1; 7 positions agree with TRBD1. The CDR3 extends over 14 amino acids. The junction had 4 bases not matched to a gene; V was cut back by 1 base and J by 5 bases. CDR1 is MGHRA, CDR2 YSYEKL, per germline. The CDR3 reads CASSQGRGGTEAFF. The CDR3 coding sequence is TGCGCCAGCAGCCAAGGCAGGGGGGGAACTGAAGCTTTCTTT.

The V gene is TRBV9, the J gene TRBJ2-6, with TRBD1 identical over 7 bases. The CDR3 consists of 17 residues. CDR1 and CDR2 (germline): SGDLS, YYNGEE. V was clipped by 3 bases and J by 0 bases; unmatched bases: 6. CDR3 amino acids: CASSGGQLFSGANVLTF. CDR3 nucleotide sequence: TGTGCCAGCAGCGGGGGACAGTTATTCTCTGGGGCCAACGTCCTGACTTTC.

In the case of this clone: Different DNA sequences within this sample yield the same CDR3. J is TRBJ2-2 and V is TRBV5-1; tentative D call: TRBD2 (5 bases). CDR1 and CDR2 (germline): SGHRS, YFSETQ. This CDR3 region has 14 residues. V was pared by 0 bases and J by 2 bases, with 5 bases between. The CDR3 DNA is TGCGCCAGCAGCTTGGGACTAAACACCGGGGAGCTGTTTTTT. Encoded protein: CASSLGLNTGELFF.

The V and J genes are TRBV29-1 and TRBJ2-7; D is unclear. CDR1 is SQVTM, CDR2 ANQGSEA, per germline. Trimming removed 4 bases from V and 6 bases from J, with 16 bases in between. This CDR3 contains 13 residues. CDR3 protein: CSVGRAGPAEQYF. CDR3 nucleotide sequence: TGCAGCGTTGGAAGGGCTGGCCCCGCCGAGCAGTACTTC.

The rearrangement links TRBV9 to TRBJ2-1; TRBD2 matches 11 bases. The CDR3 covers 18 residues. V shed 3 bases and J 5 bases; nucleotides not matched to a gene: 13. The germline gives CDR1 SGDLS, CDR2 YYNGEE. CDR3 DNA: TGTGCCAGCAGCGACACGGTACCGGGACTAGCGGCGAACAATGAGCAGTTCTTC. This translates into CASSDTVPGLAANNEQFF.

In DNA form, the CDR3 reads TGCGCCAGCAGCTTGGGGCAGACGAGTGGCTACACCTTC. It specifies CASSLGQTSGYTF. V and J are TRBV5-1 and TRBJ1-2; D call uncertain. This CDR3 is built from 13 residues. V was trimmed by 0 bases and J by 7 bases, leaving 10 bases between them. Germline V gives CDR1 SGHRS, CDR2 YFSETQ.

The CDR3 protein is CATSRGQETDTQYF. The CDR3 region has the DNA TGTGCCACCAGCAGAGGGCAGGAGACAGATACGCAGTATTTT. The chain employs TRBV15 and TRBJ2-3; D is ambiguous. Germline lookup yields CDR1 LNHNV and CDR2 YYDKDF (reference sequence). V lost 1 base, J lost 3 bases, and 8 bases lay in between. There are 14 residues in the CDR3.

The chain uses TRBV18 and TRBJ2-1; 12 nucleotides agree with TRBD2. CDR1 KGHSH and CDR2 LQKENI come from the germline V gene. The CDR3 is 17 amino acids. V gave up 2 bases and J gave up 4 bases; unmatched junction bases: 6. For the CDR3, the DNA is TGTGCCAGCTCACCAGCTAGCGGGAGGGCCGTGTACAATGAGCAGTTCTTC. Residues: CASSPASGRAVYNEQFF. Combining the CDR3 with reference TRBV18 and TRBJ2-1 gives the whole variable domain NAGVMQNPRHLVRRRGQEARLRCSPMKGHSHVYWYRQLPEEGLKFMVYLQKENIIDESGMPKERFSAEFPKEGPSILRIQQVVRGDSAAYFCASSPASGRAVYNEQFFGPGTRLTVL.

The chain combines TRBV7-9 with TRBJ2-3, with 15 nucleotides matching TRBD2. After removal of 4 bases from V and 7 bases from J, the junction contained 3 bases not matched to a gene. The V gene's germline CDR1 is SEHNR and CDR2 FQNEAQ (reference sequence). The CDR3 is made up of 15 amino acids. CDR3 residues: CASSSGTSGGNTQYF. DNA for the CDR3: TGTGCCAGCAGCTCGGGGACTAGCGGGGGGAATACGCAGTATTTT.

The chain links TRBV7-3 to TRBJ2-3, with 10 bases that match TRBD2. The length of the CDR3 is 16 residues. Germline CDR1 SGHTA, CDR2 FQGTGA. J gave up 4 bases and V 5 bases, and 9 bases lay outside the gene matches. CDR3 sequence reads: CASSRASGRGADTQYF. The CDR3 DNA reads TGTGCCAGCAGCCGGGCTAGCGGGAGAGGAGCAGATACGCAGTATTTT.

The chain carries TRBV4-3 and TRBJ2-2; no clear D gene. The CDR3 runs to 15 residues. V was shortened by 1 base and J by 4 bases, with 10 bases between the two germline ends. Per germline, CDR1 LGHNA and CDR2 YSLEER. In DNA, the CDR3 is TGCGCCAGCAGCCAAGGTCCGGCGCCCACCGGGGAGCTGTTTTTT. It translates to CASSQGPAPTGELFF.

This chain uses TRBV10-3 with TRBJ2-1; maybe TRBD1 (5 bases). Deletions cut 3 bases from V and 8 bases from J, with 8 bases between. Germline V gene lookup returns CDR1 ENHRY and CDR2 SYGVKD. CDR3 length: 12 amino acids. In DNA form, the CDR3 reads TGTGCCATCAGTGAATGGGGCTATGAGCAGTTCTTC. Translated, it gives CAISEWGYEQFF.

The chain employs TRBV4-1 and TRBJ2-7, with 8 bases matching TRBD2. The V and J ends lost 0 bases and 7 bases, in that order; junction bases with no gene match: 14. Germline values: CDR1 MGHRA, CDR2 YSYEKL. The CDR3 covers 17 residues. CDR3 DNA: TGCGCCAGCAGCCAAGAATCGGGTCGAGCGGGAGTGGGGGAGCAGTACTTC. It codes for CASSQESGRAGVGEQYF.

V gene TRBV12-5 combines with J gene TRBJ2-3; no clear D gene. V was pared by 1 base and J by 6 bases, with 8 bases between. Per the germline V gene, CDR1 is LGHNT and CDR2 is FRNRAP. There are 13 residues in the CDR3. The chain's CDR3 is CASGLADWDTQYF. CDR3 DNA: TGTGCTAGTGGTTTGGCAGACTGGGATACGCAGTATTTT.

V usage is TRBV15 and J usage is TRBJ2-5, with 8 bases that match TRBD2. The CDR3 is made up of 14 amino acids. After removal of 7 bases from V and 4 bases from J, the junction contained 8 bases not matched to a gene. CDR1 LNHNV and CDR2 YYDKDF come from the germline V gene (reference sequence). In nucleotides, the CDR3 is TGTGCCACCAATGTTGGGCGGGAGGCAGAGACCCAGTACTTC. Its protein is CATNVGREAETQYF.

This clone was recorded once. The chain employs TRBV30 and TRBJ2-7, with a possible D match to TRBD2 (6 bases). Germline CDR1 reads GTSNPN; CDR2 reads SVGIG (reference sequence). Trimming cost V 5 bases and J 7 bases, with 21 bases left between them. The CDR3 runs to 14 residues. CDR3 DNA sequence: TGTGCCTGGTCGTCTGGTCTAGCTGGAGGGGAGCAGTACTTC. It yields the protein CAWSSGLAGGEQYF.

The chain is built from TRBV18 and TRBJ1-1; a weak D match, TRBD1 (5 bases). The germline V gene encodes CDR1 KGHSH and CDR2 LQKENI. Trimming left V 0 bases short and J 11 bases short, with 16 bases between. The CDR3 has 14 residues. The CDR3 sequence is CASSPPDQGLAAFF. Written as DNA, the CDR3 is TGTGCCAGCTCACCACCGGACCAGGGATTGGCTGCTTTCTTT.

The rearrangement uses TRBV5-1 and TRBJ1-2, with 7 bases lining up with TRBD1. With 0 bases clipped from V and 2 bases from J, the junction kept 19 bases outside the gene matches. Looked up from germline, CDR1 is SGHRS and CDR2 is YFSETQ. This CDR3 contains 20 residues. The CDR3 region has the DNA TGCGCCAGCAGCTTGGAGATCGGCAGGGGGTATCAGGCTACAAACTATGGCTACACCTTC. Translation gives CASSLEIGRGYQATNYGYTF.